This TCR beta chain came from a study of blood T cell repertoires in COVID-19. About the research overall: Acute and convalescent COVID-19 samples came from the United States, Italy and Spain. PBMCs, B-cell-depleted T cells, or T cells were the source of the cDNA or gDNA that made up the material.

Germline assignment: CDR1 MDHEN and CDR2 SYDVKM. The CDR3 totals 12 residues. V lost 4 bases, J lost 6 bases, and 9 bases lay in between. The method was immunoSEQ multiplex PCR; TCRdb's version includes in-frame clones alone and lacks a portion of them. The top ten hold 12% of the sample, which has roughly 120,000 clones, less than 85% seen once. The V and J genes are TRBV28 and TRBJ1-1; tentatively, D is TRBD1 (6 bases). Sequencing was carried out using peripheral blood. The receptor was isolated from a woman aged 55-70 years with acute or convalescent COVID-19. The CDR3 sequence: CASSSQGPEAFF. In DNA form, the CDR3 reads TGTGCCAGCAGTTCCCAGGGGCCTGAAGCTTTCTTT.